This passage covers 14 T cell receptor beta chains from one sample sequenced in a study of radiotherapy plus CTLA-4 blockade in lung cancer. Sequencing used immunoSEQ multiplex PCR; TCRdb keeps in-frame clones, though not all of them. The profile covers approximately 100,000 clones, with under 90% appearing a single time and under 3% taken by the ten largest. Material: peripheral blood, obtained from a patient treated with radiotherapy plus ipilimumab. The receptors originated from a human donor with non-small cell lung cancer that progressed on radiotherapy plus ipilimumab. Some clones in this sample may be carry-over from other donors' samples.

The gene calls are TRBV6-5 and TRBJ1-5; D not certain. The CDR3 covers 15 residues. Looked up from germline, CDR1 is MNHEY and CDR2 is SVGAGI. Trimming removed 5 bases at V and 0 bases at J, with 11 bases between. In DNA form, the CDR3 reads TGTGCCAGCAGTGTCCTTACTTATAGCAATCAGCCCCAGCATTTT. Protein product: CASSVLTYSNQPQHF.

This clone was observed a handful of times. The CDR3 loop is CASSLLAGGTGELFF. CDR3 DNA sequence: TGTGCCAGCAGCTTACTAGCTGGGGGGACCGGGGAGCTGTTTTTT. The chain is built from TRBV7-3 and TRBJ2-2; a weak D match, TRBD2 (6 bases). Germline assignment: CDR1 SGHTA and CDR2 FQGTGA. V lost 2 bases to trimming and J lost 5 bases, with 12 bases between them. The CDR3 extends over 15 amino acids.

V is TRBV7-6 and J is TRBJ2-7; no reliable D call. The CDR3 covers 13 residues. Germline CDR1 and CDR2: SGHVS and FNYEAQ. V was shortened by 5 bases and J by 6 bases, with 14 bases between the two germline ends. DNA of the CDR3: TGTGCCAGCAGCGAACGACCGCACCTCGAGCAGTACTTC. Protein product: CASSERPHLEQYF.

The CDR3 DNA is TGCGCCAGCAGCTTAGCGGGGGAGAAAGAGACCCAGTACTTC. Encoded protein: CASSLAGEKETQYF. The J gene is TRBJ2-5, the V gene TRBV5-1; 8 bases agree with TRBD2. The CDR3 is 14 amino acids. The ends lost 2 bases at V and 3 bases at J; junction bases unmatched: 3. Germline V gives CDR1 SGHRS, CDR2 YFSETQ.

This chain links TRBV15 with TRBJ2-7; D may be TRBD1 (5 bases). The better agreement between TRBJ2-1 and the DNA end casts doubt on the J call. CDR3 size: 15 residues. Germline V lookup: CDR1 LNHNV, CDR2 YYDKDF (reference sequence). The CDR3 reads CATSRLGAQLYEQFF. The CDR3 nucleotides are TGTGCCACCAGCAGATTAGGGGCACAGCTCTACGAGCAGTTCTTC.

This CDR3 reads CASSGHPPTDGYTF. The CDR3 nucleotides are TGTGCCAGCAGTGGACACCCCCCAACTGATGGCTACACCTTC. The gene calls are TRBV2 and TRBJ1-2; D call uncertain. Germline CDR1 reads SNHLY; CDR2 reads FYNNEI. The CDR3 extends over 14 amino acids. With 4 bases removed from V and 6 bases from J, the gap between germline ends came to 15 bases.

This clone was observed a handful of times. The rearrangement links TRBV28 to TRBJ1-2; D is uncertain. V was shortened by 1 base and J by 1 base, with 4 bases between the two germline ends. The germline V gene has CDR1 MDHEN and CDR2 SYDVKM. The CDR3 is made up of 13 amino acids. The CDR3 nucleotides read TGTGCCAGCAGTTTATATCTTAACTATGGCTACACCTTC. Translating it yields CASSLYLNYGYTF.

The rearrangement links TRBV5-1 to TRBJ2-7; D not certain. CDR3 length equals 15 residues. Between the trimmed V and J ends, which lost 0 bases and 0 bases, there was a span of 10 bases. Germline V CDR1 and CDR2: SGHRS, YFSETQ. The CDR3 DNA follows: TGCGCCAGCAGCTTGGATTCAAGGCTCTCCTACGAGCAGTACTTC. It encodes CASSLDSRLSYEQYF.

V is TRBV11-2 and J is TRBJ2-2; D uncertain. V lost 5 bases and J lost 0, with 7 bases in between. Germline V gene lookup returns CDR1 SGHAT and CDR2 FQNNGV. The CDR3 totals 14 residues. The CDR3 region is CASSPKSNTGELFF. The CDR3 coding sequence is TGTGCCAGCAGCCCAAAATCGAACACCGGGGAGCTGTTTTTT.

With regard to this clone: The junction and the germline gene differ at one end; a read error may be behind it. This sequence joins TRBV7-2 and TRBJ1-3, with D unresolved. The CDR3 consists of 13 residues. The germline V gene has CDR1 SGHTA and CDR2 FQGNSA. The CDR3: CASSLGSADTIYF. The CDR3 nucleotides read TGTGCTAGCAGCTTGGGATCGGCGGACACCATATATTTT. Full variable domain (remainder filled in from reference TRBV7-2 and TRBJ1-3): GAGVSQSPSNKVTEKGKDVELRCDPISGHTALYWYRQSLGQGLEFLIYFQGNSAPDKSGLPSDRFSAERTGGSVSTLTIQRTQQEDSAVYLCASSLGSADTIYFGEGSWLTVV.

This rearrangement joins TRBV20-1 to TRBJ1-5; D unclear. This CDR3 contains 11 residues. The germline V gene has CDR1 DFQATT and CDR2 SNEGSKA (reference sequence). V lost 7 bases to trimming and J lost 8 bases, with 12 bases between them. CDR3 coding DNA: TGCAGTGGACAAGGTGAAGAGCCCCAGCATTTT. As protein: CSGQGEEPQHF.

This clone was detected a few times. This chain uses TRBV28 with TRBJ1-1; D unclear. CDR1 is MDHEN, CDR2 SYDVKM, per germline. The CDR3 is 12 residues long. Trimming pared 1 base from V and 11 bases from J, leaving 11 bases between. CDR3 protein: CASSLSRLGAFF. CDR3 in DNA: TGTGCCAGCAGTTTATCCAGGCTTGGGGCTTTCTTT.

The rearrangement links TRBV4-1 to TRBJ1-5; D not certain. V was cut by 0 bases and J by 4 bases, with 4 bases left in between. The CDR3 is 13 residues long. Germline lookup yields CDR1 MGHRA and CDR2 YSYEKL. The CDR3 protein is CASSQDWNQPQHF. CDR3 DNA: TGCGCCAGCAGCCAAGATTGGAATCAGCCCCAGCATTTT.

The chain recombines TRBV18 with TRBJ2-5; 11 bases map to TRBD2. Germline V gene lookup returns CDR1 KGHSH and CDR2 LQKENI. V gave up 5 bases and J gave up 2 bases; unmatched junction bases: 4. The CDR3 consists of 15 residues. The chain's CDR3 is CASSSRLAGQETQYF. The CDR3 nucleotides read TGTGCCAGCTCATCCAGACTAGCGGGGCAAGAGACCCAGTACTTC.